This TCR beta chain stems from a study of cytomegalovirus exposure and HLA in healthy donors. Study outcomes and limitations: Approximately 17,000 TCR beta sequences were associated with HLA alleles at 0.05 false discovery rate in a later analysis.

Comment on this clone: Its antigen is as yet unknown.

Researchers ran the PCR with 60 Vbeta and 13 Jbeta primers. Sequencing was performed with immunoSEQ multiplex PCR; in TCRdb, only in-frame clones are kept and a portion is missing. The sample lists roughly 110,000 clones; about two thirds were seen once. V was pared by 5 bases and J by 3 bases, with 5 bases of the junction left unmatched. CDR1 and CDR2 (germline): SNHLY, FYNNEI. This CDR3 is 15 amino acids long. The rearrangement joins TRBV2 to TRBJ2-5, with 11 bases that match TRBD2. Sequenced input: PBMCs. This receptor was identified in a female donor in good health and CMV-seronegative. In DNA, the CDR3 is TGTGCCAGCAGTTCGACTAGCGGGACTAAAGAGACCCAGTACTTC. Translating gives CASSSTSGTKETQYF.